This T cell receptor beta chain was recorded in a study of graft-versus-host responses after intestinal transplantation. Points on this clone: Its antigen is unidentified.

Study outcomes and limitations: In recipient marrow, GvH clones were found, and some appeared first in ileum or blood.

The germline V gene encodes CDR1 SGHRS and CDR2 YFSETQ. V dropped 1 base and J dropped 4 bases, with 11 bases sitting between them. This CDR3 has 14 amino acids. Sequencing used immunoSEQ multiplex PCR; TCRdb keeps in-frame clones, though not all of them. The sample shows around 70,000 clones, approximately 88% of them seen only once. The sequenced sample was unstimulated CD8+ T cells sorted from spleen or lymph node cells, obtained before intestinal transplant. This receptor was taken from a human donor who received an intestinal transplant. The chain carries TRBV5-1 and TRBJ1-1, with no clear D. CDR3 bases: TGCGCCAGCAGCTTGAACGGAGAGGGCACTGAAGCTTTCTTT. It encodes CASSLNGEGTEAFF.